This T cell receptor (beta chain) comes out of a study of regulatory T cells in long-lasting Graves disease. Notes on the study in general: Having only a small sample size may have limited accuracy.

Note on this clonotype: The antigen is not known. This may be a read error, as it is one base from a much larger clone.

Building of the TCR beta libraries involved iRepertoire HTBI primers and Arm-PCR of CDR3 regions. One entry per CDR3 protein, called by TCRdb with MiXCR from the multiplex PCR reads. The sample consists of roughly 300,000 distinct CDR3 sequences, approximately 20% of them appearing once. Time point: persistent/refractory GD, antithyroid drugs over 5 years with positive TRAb. RNA from PBMCs was the source of the TCR library. Diagnoses of Graves' disease were made by American Thyroid Association guidelines. An endocrinology unit in Xi'an, China, supplied the patients. The CDR3 is 15 residues long. CDR1 DFQATT and CDR2 SNEGSKA come from the germline V gene (reference sequence). Trimming shortened V by 5 bases and J by 5 bases, and 19 bases separated the two germline ends.

Sequenced here: peripheral blood mononuclear cells (PBMCs), sampled when the disease was refractory, from a patient treated with antithyroid drugs. This chain joins TRBV20-1 and TRBJ1-5, with unresolved D. This sequence originates from a female donor with Graves disease. The CDR3 DNA sequence: TGCAGTGCTGGCTCGGCGCAATTCAGCGATCAGCCCCAGCATTTT. This codes for CSAGSAQFSDQPQHF.